A selection of T cell receptor beta chains follows, all from one sample in a study of T cells after yellow fever vaccination. One entry per CDR3 protein results from TCRdb running MiXCR on the 5' RACE reads. Of about 630,000 distinct CDR3 sequences listed, over 9% are singletons. Sequencing was performed on PBMCs, taken on the day of the yellow fever booster vaccination. These receptors were obtained from a man aged 25 to 40 who received the YFV17D yellow fever vaccine. Each CDR3 is given with its conserved first and last residue.

J gene: TRBJ2-1
V gene: TRBV4-3
CDR3 protein: CASSQAPGAQRDEQFF

J gene: TRBJ2-3
V gene: TRBV3-1
CDR3 protein: CASSQVAPGPDTQYF

J gene: TRBJ1-2
V gene: TRBV20-1
CDR3 protein: CSARADSGGYTF

J gene: TRBJ2-1
V gene: TRBV7-3
CDR3 protein: CASRLLAGGSNEQFF

J gene: TRBJ2-1
V gene: TRBV14
CDR3 protein: CASSQDWGGYNEQFF

J gene: TRBJ1-1
V gene: TRBV7-9
CDR3 protein: CASSLGTGLTEAFF

J gene: TRBJ2-1
V gene: TRBV3-1
CDR3 protein: CASSQDVAVANEQFF

J gene: TRBJ2-3
V gene: TRBV19
CDR3 protein: CASRSRGMTTDTQYF

J gene: TRBJ2-7
V gene: TRBV11-1
CDR3 protein: CASSYDYYEQYF

J gene: TRBJ1-2
V gene: TRBV2
CDR3 protein: CASTAGVDYGYTF

J gene: TRBJ2-1
V gene: TRBV25-1
CDR3 protein: CASSWTSGIHEQFF

J gene: TRBJ2-2
V gene: TRBV5-1
CDR3 protein: CASTDFGTGELFF

J gene: TRBJ2-7
V gene: TRBV7-9
CDR3 protein: CASSKTGAFTYEQYF